What follows is one TCR beta chain and its context. This entry belongs to a study of post-analysis software for immune sequencing data. Tagging with unique molecular identifiers was a feature of the TCR beta cDNA libraries. Each CDR3 protein is one row after TCRdb ran MiXCR on the PCR reads. This sample has about 400,000 distinct CDR3 sequences, with less than 35% found just once. Sequencing was performed on blood. The source is a girl aged 10 to 17 with multiple sclerosis.

Here the CDR3 DNA reads TGTGCCAGCAGCGGACAAACGAAGACCCAGTACTTC. It encodes CASSGQTKTQYF. This chain joins TRBV6-5 and TRBJ2-7; TRBD1 is a possible D gene (5 bases). The J call may not be correct, given that the DNA end is closer to TRBJ2-5. The CDR3 consists of 12 residues. From germline, CDR1 is MNHEY and CDR2 SVGAGI.